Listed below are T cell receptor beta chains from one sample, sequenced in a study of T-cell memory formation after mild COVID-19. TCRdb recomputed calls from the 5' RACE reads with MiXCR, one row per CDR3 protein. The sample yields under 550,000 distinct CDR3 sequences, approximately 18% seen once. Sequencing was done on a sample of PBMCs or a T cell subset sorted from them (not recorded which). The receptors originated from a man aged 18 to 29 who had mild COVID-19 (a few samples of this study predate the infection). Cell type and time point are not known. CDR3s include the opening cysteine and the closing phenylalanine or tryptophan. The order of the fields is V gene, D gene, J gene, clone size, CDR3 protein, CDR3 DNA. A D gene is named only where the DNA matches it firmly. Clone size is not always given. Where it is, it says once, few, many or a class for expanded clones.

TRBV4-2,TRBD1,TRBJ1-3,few,CASGHRGQGNTIYF,TGTGCCAGCGGTCACAGGGGGCAAGGAAACACCATATATTTT
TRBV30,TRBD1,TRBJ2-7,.,CAWRETGGIPYEQYF,TGTGCCTGGAGGGAAACAGGGGGCATCCCCTACGAGCAGTACTTC
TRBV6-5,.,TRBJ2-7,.,CASRRDTYEQYF,TGTGCCAGCAGAAGGGACACCTACGAGCAGTACTTC
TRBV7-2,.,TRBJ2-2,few,CASSLALVLTWGTRNTGELFF,TGTGCCAGCAGCTTAGCGCTTGTGCTCACTTGGGGGACACGGAACACCGGGGAGCTGTTTTTT
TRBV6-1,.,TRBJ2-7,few,CASGWLDEQYF,TGTGCCAGCGGTTGGTTAGACGAGCAGTACTTC
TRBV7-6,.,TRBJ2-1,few,CASSSPFGDNEQFF,TGTGCCAGCAGCTCTCCTTTTGGAGACAATGAGCAGTTCTTC
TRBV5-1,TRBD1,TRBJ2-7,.,CASRRGQGAYEQYF,TGCGCCAGCAGACGAGGACAGGGGGCATACGAGCAGTACTTC
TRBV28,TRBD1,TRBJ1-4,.,CASRESTGGDEKLFF,TGTGCCAGCAGGGAATCGACAGGGGGCGATGAAAAACTGTTTTTT
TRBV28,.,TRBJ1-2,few,CASSLQGLGNYGYTF,TGTGCCAGCAGTCTTCAGGGCCTGGGAAACTATGGCTACACCTTC
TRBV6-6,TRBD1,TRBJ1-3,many,CASRLQGAQGNTIYF,TGTGCCAGCAGACTGCAGGGGGCGCAGGGAAACACCATATATTTT
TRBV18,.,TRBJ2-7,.,CASSPGEVRSYEQYF,TGTGCCAGCTCACCAGGGGAGGTGCGCTCCTACGAGCAGTACTTC
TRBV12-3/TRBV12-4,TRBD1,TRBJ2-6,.,CASSWGQGDLSGANVLTF,TGTGCCAGCAGTTGGGGACAGGGCGACTTATCTGGGGCCAACGTCCTGACTTTC
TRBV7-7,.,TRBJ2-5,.,CASSSVGSLTQYF,TGTGCTAGCAGCTCAGTGGGGTCGCTGACCCAGTACTTC
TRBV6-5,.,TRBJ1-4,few,CASSFRQSNEKLFF,TGTGCCAGCAGTTTTCGACAGTCTAATGAAAAACTGTTTTTT
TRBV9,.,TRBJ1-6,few,CASGDRSPLHF,TGTGCCAGCGGAGACAGATCACCCCTCCACTTT
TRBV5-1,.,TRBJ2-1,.,CASSLGQRDNEQFF,TGCGCCAGCAGCTTGGGGCAAAGGGACAATGAGCAGTTCTTC
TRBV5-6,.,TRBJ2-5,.,CASNRRHREETQYF,TGTGCCAGCAATCGGCGGCACAGGGAGGAGACCCAGTACTTC
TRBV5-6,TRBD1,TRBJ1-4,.,CASSLTGQSNEKLFF,TGTGCCAGCAGCCTCACGGGACAGTCTAATGAAAAACTGTTTTTT
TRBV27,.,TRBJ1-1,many,CASSPGTYMNTEAFF,TGTGCCAGCAGCCCAGGGACTTACATGAACACTGAAGCTTTCTTT
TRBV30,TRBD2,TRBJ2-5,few,CAWRVAGGAQYF,TGTGCCTGGAGGGTAGCGGGGGGCGCCCAGTACTTC
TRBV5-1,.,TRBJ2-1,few,CASSPGGDSYNEQFF,TGCGCCAGCAGTCCAGGGGGGGACTCCTACAATGAGCAGTTCTTC
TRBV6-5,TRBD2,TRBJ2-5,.,CASHPSGGAQSETQYF,TGTGCCAGCCACCCTAGCGGGGGGGCGCAATCAGAGACCCAGTACTTC
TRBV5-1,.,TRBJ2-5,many,CASSISGYQETQYF,TGCGCCAGCAGCATATCAGGGTACCAAGAGACCCAGTACTTC
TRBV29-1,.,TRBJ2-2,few,CSVVSEVYTGELFF,TGCAGCGTTGTTTCGGAAGTTTACACCGGGGAGCTGTTTTTT
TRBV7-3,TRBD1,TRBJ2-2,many,CASASDRATGELFF,TGTGCCAGCGCCTCGGACAGGGCCACCGGGGAGCTGTTTTTT
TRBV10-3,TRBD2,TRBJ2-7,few,CAIGALAGYEQYF,TGTGCCATCGGCGCGCTAGCGGGGTATGAGCAGTACTTC
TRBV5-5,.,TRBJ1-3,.,CASSLGRQGNTIYF,TGTGCCAGCAGCTTGGGACGGCAGGGAAACACCATATATTTT
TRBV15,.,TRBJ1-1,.,CATSREGHSTEAFF,TGTGCCACCAGCAGAGAGGGGCATAGCACTGAAGCTTTCTTT